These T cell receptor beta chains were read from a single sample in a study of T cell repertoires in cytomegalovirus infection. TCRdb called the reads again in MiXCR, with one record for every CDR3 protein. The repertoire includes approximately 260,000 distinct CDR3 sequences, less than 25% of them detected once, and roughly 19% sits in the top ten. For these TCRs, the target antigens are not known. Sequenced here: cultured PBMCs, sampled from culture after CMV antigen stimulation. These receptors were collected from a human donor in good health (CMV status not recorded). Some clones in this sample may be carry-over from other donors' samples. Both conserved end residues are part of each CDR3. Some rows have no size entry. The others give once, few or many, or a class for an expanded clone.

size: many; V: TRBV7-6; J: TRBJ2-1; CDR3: CASSLYRGEASGRRDNEQFF
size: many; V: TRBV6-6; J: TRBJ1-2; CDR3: CASSYWTGAYGYTF
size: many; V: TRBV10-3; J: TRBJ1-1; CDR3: CAISSQGPNTEAFF
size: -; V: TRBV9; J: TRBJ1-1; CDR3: CASSVGLATEAFF
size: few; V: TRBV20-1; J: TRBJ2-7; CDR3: CSGTSSYEQYF
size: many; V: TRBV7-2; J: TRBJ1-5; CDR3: CASSSDPPSYSNQPQHF
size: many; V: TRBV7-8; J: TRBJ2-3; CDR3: CASSSSPRDTDTQYF
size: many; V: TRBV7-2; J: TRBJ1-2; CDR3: CASSLGVRYYGYTF
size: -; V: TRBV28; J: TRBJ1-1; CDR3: CASSQTRGGWNTEAFF
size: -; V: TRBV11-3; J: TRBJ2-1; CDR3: CASSLVGGLGEQFF
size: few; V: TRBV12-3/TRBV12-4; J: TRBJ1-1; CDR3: CASSLDSDDTEAFF
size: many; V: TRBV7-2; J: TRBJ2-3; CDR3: CASSQLQSTDTQYF